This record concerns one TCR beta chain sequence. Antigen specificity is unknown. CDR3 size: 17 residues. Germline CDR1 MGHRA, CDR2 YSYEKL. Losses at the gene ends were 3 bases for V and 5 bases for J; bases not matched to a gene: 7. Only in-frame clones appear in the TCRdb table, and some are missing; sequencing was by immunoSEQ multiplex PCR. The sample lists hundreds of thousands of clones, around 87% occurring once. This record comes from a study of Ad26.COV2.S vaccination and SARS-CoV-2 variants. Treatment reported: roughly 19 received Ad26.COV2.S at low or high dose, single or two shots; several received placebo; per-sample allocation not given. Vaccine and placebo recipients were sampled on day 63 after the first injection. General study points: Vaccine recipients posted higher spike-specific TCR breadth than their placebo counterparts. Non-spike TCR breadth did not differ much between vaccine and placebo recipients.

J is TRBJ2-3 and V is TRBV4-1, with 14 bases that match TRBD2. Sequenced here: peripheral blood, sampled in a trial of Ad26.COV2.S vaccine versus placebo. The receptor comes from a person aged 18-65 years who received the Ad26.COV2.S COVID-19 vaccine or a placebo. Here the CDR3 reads CASSQGGGTSGRDTQYF. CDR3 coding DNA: TGCGCCAGCAGCCAGGGCGGGGGGACTAGCGGGAGAGATACGCAGTATTTT.